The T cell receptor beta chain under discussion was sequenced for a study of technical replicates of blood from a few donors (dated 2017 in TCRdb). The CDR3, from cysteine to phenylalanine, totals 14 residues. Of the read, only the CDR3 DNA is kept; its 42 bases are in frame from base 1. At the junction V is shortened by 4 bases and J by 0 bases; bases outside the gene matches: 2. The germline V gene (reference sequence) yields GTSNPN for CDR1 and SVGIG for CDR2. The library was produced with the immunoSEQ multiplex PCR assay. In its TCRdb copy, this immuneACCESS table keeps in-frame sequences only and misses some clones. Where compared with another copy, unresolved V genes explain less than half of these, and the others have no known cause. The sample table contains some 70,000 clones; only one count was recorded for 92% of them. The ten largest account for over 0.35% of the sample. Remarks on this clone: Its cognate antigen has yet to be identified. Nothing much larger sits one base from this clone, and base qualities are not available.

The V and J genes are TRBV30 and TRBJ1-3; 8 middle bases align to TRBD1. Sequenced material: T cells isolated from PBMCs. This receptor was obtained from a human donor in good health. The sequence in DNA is TGTGCCTGGAACCAGGGGGCCTCTGGAAACACCATATATTTT. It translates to CAWNQGASGNTIYF.